Below, one T cell receptor (beta chain) is given with its context. What this receptor recognizes is not known. No much larger clone exists at a distance of one base, and base qualities are not known. Library construction relied on the immunoSEQ multiplex PCR assay. In TCRdb, the immuneACCESS table is reduced to in-frame sequences with V and J assigned. These tables do not hold every clone; where another copy was compared, an unresolved V gene accounts for under half, and the others remain unexplained. Counted in this sample were 20,000 to 25,000 clones; about 89% of them appeared once. The ten biggest clones cover about 13% of the sample. The data are from a study of T cell changes during pregnancy in multiple sclerosis (dated by TCRdb to about 2019). Broadly, across the study: The study looked at changes in the T cell repertoire across pregnancy in women with multiple sclerosis.

From its cysteine to its phenylalanine, the CDR3 spans 15 amino acids. Left in the record is the CDR3 DNA by itself, 45 bases read in frame from the first base. The junction shows trimming of 5 bases on V and 6 bases on J, plus 20 bases between the germline ends. Looking up the germline V gene yields CDR1 SGHVS and CDR2 FQNEAQ. The clonotype was recovered from a female donor in good health, enrolled as a control in a pregnancy study. This sample comprised CD8+ T cells from peripheral blood mononuclear cells, obtained in the first trimester of pregnancy. The receptor chain draws on TRBV7-8 and TRBJ2-7, with TRBD1 tentatively as D gene (8 bases match). Here is the DNA: TGTGCCAGCAGCCTGGGAGGGACAGGAGGTGCCGAGCAGTACTTC. Its translation reads: CASSLGGTGGAEQYF.